The next 26 T cell receptor beta chains were all read from a single sample in a study of spatial heterogeneity in lung cancer. From the 5' RACE reads, TCRdb called clonotypes with MiXCR, one entry per CDR3 protein. This table has approximately 110,000 distinct CDR3 sequences, 10% to 13% appearing once. Time point in this sample: blood at routine non-recurrence follow-up after resection. Source: PBMCs, taken at follow-up. Receptors were obtained from a female donor with early-stage non-small cell lung cancer.

The V and J genes are TRBV29-1 and TRBJ1-5, with D maybe TRBD1 (5 bases). V was clipped by 4 bases and J by 6 bases, with 10 bases between them. This CDR3 is 12 amino acids long. Germline CDR1 is SQVTM and CDR2 is ANQGSEA. In DNA, the CDR3 is TGCAGCGTTGGAGGGGACGGTCAGCCCCAGCATTTT. Translation: CSVGGDGQPQHF.

This clonotype was seen only a few times. The chain has TRBV2 and TRBJ1-2; no clear D. Trimming removed 4 bases from V and 7 bases from J, with 16 bases in between. This CDR3 contains 14 residues. Germline values: CDR1 SNHLY, CDR2 FYNNEI. The CDR3 sequence is CASSADVRFRGYTF. The CDR3 DNA is TGTGCCAGCAGTGCTGACGTCCGTTTCCGTGGCTACACCTTC.

On this clonotype: An end of the junction does not agree with germline; a read error may underlie this. J is TRBJ1-1 and V is TRBV10-3; 7 positions match TRBD1. Germline V gene data show CDR1 as ENHRY and CDR2 as SYGVKD. The CDR3 consists of 14 residues. The CDR3 DNA follows: TGTACCATCAGGGGGGAATCTATGAACACTGAAGCTTTCTTT. Its translation is CTIRGESMNTEAFF.

This clonotype was recorded a few times. The chain has TRBV28 and TRBJ1-6; 9 bases map to TRBD1. The germline CDR1 and CDR2 sequences are MDHEN and SYDVKM. The CDR3 totals 14 residues. The trim removed 7 bases at V and 7 bases at J, leaving 5 bases unmatched. In DNA form, the CDR3 reads TGTGCCAGCATCCGGGGGACAGGGAATTCACCCCTCCACTTT. Translating gives CASIRGTGNSPLHF. The entire variable domain, with the rest obtained from reference TRBV28 and TRBJ1-6, is as follows: DVKVTQSSRYLVKRTGEKVFLECVQDMDHENMFWYRQDPGLGLRLIYFSYDVKMKEKGDIPEGYSVSREKKERFSLILESASTNQTSMYLCASIRGTGNSPLHFGNGTRLTVT.

In this sample, this clonotype turned up a few times. The chain is built from TRBV5-1 and TRBJ1-5; D not resolved. CDR3 size: 14 residues. The germline V and J ends were trimmed by 0 bases and 4 bases, with 8 bases remaining between them. The germline CDR1 and CDR2 sequences are SGHRS and YFSETQ. CDR3 in amino acids: CASSLGEINQPQHF. The CDR3 DNA is TGCGCCAGCAGCTTGGGAGAGATTAATCAGCCCCAGCATTTT.

The V call is TRBV20-1, the J call TRBJ2-3; D is possibly TRBD2 (6 bases). CDR1 is DFQATT and CDR2 is SNEGSKA in the germline V gene (reference sequence). Trimming shortened V by 0 bases and J by 2 bases, and 15 bases separated the two germline ends. The CDR3 has 16 amino acids. The CDR3 protein is CSARDRQRAFTDTQYF. CDR3 nucleotides: TGCAGTGCTAGAGATAGGCAGCGGGCCTTCACAGATACGCAGTATTTT.

This clonotype was observed at least ten times. The rearrangement uses TRBV4-2 and TRBJ1-2, with D unresolved. The CDR3 contains 17 residues. The V end lost 4 bases, the J end lost 4 bases, and 22 bases lay between the germline ends. CDR1 and CDR2 (germline): LGHNA, YNFKEQ. CDR3 DNA: TGTGCCAGCAGCCCCATAAAGTACAGCTCTCCGTTCTATGGCTACACCTTC. Protein sequence: CASSPIKYSSPFYGYTF.

This clonotype was counted only a few times. The gene calls are TRBV19 and TRBJ1-1, with D perhaps matching TRBD1 (5 bases). Germline-derived CDR1 and CDR2 are LNHDA and SQIVND (reference sequence). This CDR3 has 16 residues. Trimming took off 4 bases at V and 3 bases at J, with 18 bases between the two ends. In DNA, the CDR3 is TGTGCCAGTAGTAGGCGGACATGGGTCACAGACACTGAAGCTTTCTTT. This gives the protein CASSRRTWVTDTEAFF.

This rearrangement joins TRBV28 to TRBJ2-1; D uncertain. Germline V gene sequence: CDR1 MDHEN, CDR2 SYDVKM. Trimming removed 6 bases from V and 9 bases from J, with 18 bases in between. The length of the CDR3 is 14 residues. In DNA form, the CDR3 reads TGTGCCAGCAGCCTCACCCCCACCCTCCGTGAGCAGTTCTTC. Protein sequence: CASSLTPTLREQFF. The full variable domain, its missing parts supplied by reference TRBV28 and TRBJ2-1, is DVKVTQSSRYLVKRTGEKVFLECVQDMDHENMFWYRQDPGLGLRLIYFSYDVKMKEKGDIPEGYSVSREKKERFSLILESASTNQTSMYLCASSLTPTLREQFFGPGTRLTVL.

In this sample, this clonotype turned up many times. The genes are TRBV12-3 or TRBV12-4 and TRBJ2-1, with unresolved D. V was clipped by 4 bases and J by 10 bases, with 23 bases between them. The CDR3 runs 16 residues. The CDR3 DNA reads as TGTGCCAGCAGTTCTCCGACCCAAATCTTAGGGTCGGAGCAGTTCTTC. Protein product: CASSSPTQILGSEQFF.

The V and J genes are TRBV11-2 and TRBJ2-7; 9 positions match TRBD1. Trimming cost V 5 bases and J 3 bases; bases outside gene matches: 5. This CDR3 has 14 amino acids. Germline lookup yields CDR1 SGHAT and CDR2 FQNNGV. The CDR3 loop is CASSPSTGGYEQYF. The DNA of the CDR3 is TGTGCCAGCAGCCCGTCGACAGGGGGCTACGAGCAGTACTTC.

This clonotype was seen a handful of times. The chain joins TRBV9 to TRBJ2-7; D is possibly TRBD2 (6 bases). CDR3 size: 15 residues. Germline V gene data show CDR1 as SGDLS and CDR2 as YYNGEE. Trimming left V 0 bases short and J 0 bases short, with 10 bases between. The CDR3 nucleotides read TGTGCCAGCAGCGTAGATAGCGGCCACTCCTACGAGCAGTACTTC. This translates into CASSVDSGHSYEQYF.

This clonotype occurred many times. V is TRBV20-1 and J is TRBJ2-3; no clear D gene. Germline CDR1 and CDR2: DFQATT and SNEGSKA (reference sequence). CDR3 length equals 14 residues. V was clipped by 1 base and J by 2 bases, with 10 bases between them. The CDR3 loop is CSARVRTITDTQYF. CDR3 bases: TGCAGTGCTAGAGTTCGAACGATCACAGATACGCAGTATTTT.

Only one count was recorded for this clonotype. The V and J genes are TRBV5-5 and TRBJ2-5; D call uncertain. V was clipped by 4 bases and J by 3 bases, with 7 bases between them. Germline-derived CDR1 and CDR2 are SGHKS and YYEKEE (reference sequence). This CDR3 has 12 residues. For the CDR3, the DNA is TGTGCCAGCAGCCGACTGGAAGAGACCCAGTACTTC. Its protein product is CASSRLEETQYF.

The gene calls are TRBV5-5 and TRBJ2-3, with 8 bases aligning to TRBD1. V was pared by 0 bases and J by 2 bases, with 11 bases of the junction left unmatched. Germline CDR1 reads SGHKS; CDR2 reads YYEKEE (reference sequence). The CDR3 runs to 18 residues. This chain's CDR3 is CASSLVSLRTGLTDTQYF. CDR3 DNA: TGTGCCAGCAGCTTGGTTTCCCTGAGGACAGGGCTCACAGATACGCAGTATTTT.

The DNA for the CDR3 is TGCAGCGTTCGTCAGGCCGGAATGTACCAAGAGACCCAGTACTTC. Protein sequence: CSVRQAGMYQETQYF. The chain uses TRBV29-1 and TRBJ2-5; D gene unclear. Germline CDR1 SQVTM, CDR2 ANQGSEA. V was trimmed by 5 bases and J by 0 bases, leaving 16 bases between them. This CDR3 spans 15 amino acids.

A few counts support this clonotype. This chain joins TRBV15 and TRBJ2-2; D is uncertain. The germline V gene has CDR1 LNHNV and CDR2 YYDKDF (reference sequence). CDR3 length: 14 residues. V shed 5 bases and J shed 3 bases, with 10 bases lying between them. The CDR3, as DNA: TGTGCCACCAGCCAAAGGCTAGACACCGGGGAGCTGTTTTTT. It codes for CATSQRLDTGELFF.

This clonotype was seen at least ten times. The V call is TRBV5-1, the J call TRBJ2-7; D is perhaps TRBD2 (6 bases). Germline V gene sequence: CDR1 SGHRS, CDR2 YFSETQ. V was shortened by 2 bases and J by 1 base, with 13 bases between the two germline ends. This CDR3 is 15 amino acids long. The CDR3 nucleotides are TGCGCCAGCAGCTTTGGTATAGGACTATCCTACGAGCAGTACTTC. Protein: CASSFGIGLSYEQYF.

This clonotype has only a few counts. As DNA, the CDR3 is TGTGCCAGCAGCTTAACTAGCGGGAGTGAGACCCAGTACTTC. This codes for CASSLTSGSETQYF. The chain combines TRBV7-2 with TRBJ2-5; TRBD2 matches 11 bases. With 2 bases clipped from V and 5 bases from J, the junction kept 1 base outside the gene matches. The CDR3 totals 14 residues. CDR1 and CDR2 (germline): SGHTA, FQGNSA.

CDR3 DNA: TGTGCCAGCAGTCGCGGAAGCCCTTTCTACGAGCAGTACTTC. This encodes CASSRGSPFYEQYF. This rearrangement joins TRBV27 to TRBJ2-7, with D unclear. Germline V gives CDR1 MNHEY, CDR2 SMNVEV (reference sequence). This CDR3 has 14 residues. V dropped 5 bases and J dropped 3 bases, with 14 bases sitting between them.

The rearrangement joins TRBV29-1 to TRBJ2-7, with D perhaps being TRBD1 or TRBD2 (5 bases each). V gave up 3 bases and J gave up 7 bases, with 25 bases separating them. Germline V gene sequence: CDR1 SQVTM, CDR2 ANQGSEA. The CDR3 covers 16 residues. CDR3 in amino acids: CSVDDLQWGLTREQYF. CDR3 sequence (DNA): TGCAGCGTTGATGACCTCCAATGGGGCCTAACTAGGGAGCAGTACTTC.

The sample holds many counts of this clonotype. The chain employs TRBV20-1 and TRBJ2-5; D gene uncertain. Trimming took 1 base from V and 3 from J, leaving 30 bases between them. The CDR3 extends over 20 amino acids. Germline V CDR1 and CDR2: DFQATT, SNEGSKA (reference sequence). CDR3 nucleotide sequence: TGCAGTGCTAGAGTCCGGGCAACCAAATGGGAAGACCGCTTTGAAGAGACCCAGTACTTC. Translation: CSARVRATKWEDRFEETQYF.

This clonotype was seen repeatedly, ten times or more. This sequence joins TRBV18 and TRBJ1-1, with 10 bases aligning to TRBD1. This CDR3 is built from 17 residues. The germline CDR1 and CDR2 sequences are KGHSH and LQKENI. Trimming removed 6 bases from V and 0 bases from J; junction bases left unmatched: 10. The CDR3 spells CASSPGRTGGLNTEAFF. CDR3 bases: TGTGCCAGCTCCCCGGGGAGGACAGGGGGGCTGAACACTGAAGCTTTCTTT.

This clonotype has a handful of counts. The rearrangement links TRBV7-2 to TRBJ1-1; no definite D call. Per germline, CDR1 SGHTA and CDR2 FQGNSA. The CDR3 sequence is 12 residues long. Trimming cost V 3 bases and J 7 bases, with 9 bases left between them. The CDR3 bases are TGTGCCAGCAGCTTTATCAGGAATGAAGCTTTCTTT. Translation gives CASSFIRNEAFF.

This clonotype has more than one count but fewer than ten. The chain carries TRBV3-1 and TRBJ2-7; D not resolved. V dropped 2 bases and J dropped 2 bases, with 10 bases sitting between them. This CDR3 is built from 14 residues. Germline assignment: CDR1 LGHDT and CDR2 YNNKEL (reference sequence). CDR3 amino acids: CASSQTYRAYEQYF. The CDR3 DNA reads TGTGCCAGCAGCCAAACTTATCGGGCCTACGAGCAGTACTTC.

This chain joins TRBV5-1 and TRBJ2-1, with D tentatively TRBD2 (5 bases). V was pared by 4 bases and J by 7 bases, with 12 bases between. CDR3 length equals 13 residues. The germline gives CDR1 SGHRS, CDR2 YFSETQ. This chain's CDR3 is CASSLDPGNEQFF. Written as DNA, the CDR3 is TGCGCCAGCAGCCTGGACCCGGGGAATGAGCAGTTCTTC.